One and the same sample provided the 10 T cell receptor beta chains below, sequenced in a study of cytomegalovirus exposure and HLA in healthy donors. With 60 Vbeta and 13 Jbeta primers, the PCR was carried out. Here immunoSEQ multiplex PCR was the method, and the copy in TCRdb shows in-frame clones only, minus some. The sample includes fewer than 150,000 clones, about 80% of them seen just once. Sequences were obtained from PBMCs. The receptor source for this set is a male donor in good health and CMV-seronegative.

This clone was detected a few times. The V call is TRBV4-3, the J call TRBJ2-3; tentative D call: TRBD1 (5 bases). V shed 5 bases and J shed 2 bases, with 14 bases lying between them. This CDR3 region has 15 residues. The germline gives CDR1 LGHNA, CDR2 YSLEER. The CDR3 DNA reads as TGCGCCAGCAGCGAACAGGCCTCGTCCACAGATACGCAGTATTTT. Translated, it gives CASSEQASSTDTQYF.

This clone is a singleton in its sample. This rearrangement joins TRBV2 to TRBJ2-7; D remains unclear. Germline V lookup: CDR1 SNHLY, CDR2 FYNNEI. CDR3 length: 11 amino acids. V was cut by 5 bases and J by 3 bases, with 5 bases left in between. This CDR3 reads CASSPRYEQYF. The CDR3, as DNA: TGTGCCAGCAGTCCCCGCTACGAGCAGTACTTC.

The V and J genes are TRBV29-1 and TRBJ2-5; tentative D call: TRBD2 (5 bases). Germline V gene lookup returns CDR1 SQVTM and CDR2 ANQGSEA. The germline V and J ends were trimmed by 2 bases and 2 bases, with 21 bases remaining between them. The CDR3 sequence is 17 residues long. The CDR3 coding sequence is TGCAGCGTTGAACAATCTAGAGGGTGGCCAGAGCAAGAGACCCAGTACTTC. Translating it yields CSVEQSRGWPEQETQYF. The full variable domain, its missing parts supplied by reference TRBV29-1 and TRBJ2-5, is SAVISQKPSRDICQRGTSLTIQCQVDSQVTMMFWYRQQPGQSLTLIATANQGSEATYESGFVIDKFPISRPNLTFSTLTVSNMSPEDSSIYLCSVEQSRGWPEQETQYFGPGTRLLVL.

This chain connects TRBV5-1 to TRBJ2-3; possibly TRBD2 for D (6 bases). V lost 4 bases and J lost 4, with 7 bases in between. CDR1 is SGHRS, CDR2 YFSETQ, per germline. The length of the CDR3 is 12 residues. The CDR3 sequence is CASSRLADTQYF. The DNA for the CDR3 is TGCGCCAGCAGCCGACTAGCAGATACGCAGTATTTT.

This sequence joins TRBV25-1 and TRBJ2-7; possibly TRBD1 for D (5 bases). Trimming pared 7 bases from V and 1 base from J, leaving 11 bases between. Germline V gene data show CDR1 as MGHDK and CDR2 as SYGVNS. This CDR3 comprises 13 residues. CDR3 coding DNA: TGTGCCAGCATGGCAGGGAATTCCTACGAGCAGTACTTC. This sequence encodes CASMAGNSYEQYF.

The J gene is TRBJ1-1, the V gene TRBV6-5; D is ambiguous. Germline assignment: CDR1 MNHEY and CDR2 SVGAGI. The CDR3 is 14 amino acids. V shed 0 bases and J shed 4 bases, with 9 bases lying between them. The CDR3 sequence is CASSYSELGTEAFF. CDR3 nucleotide sequence: TGTGCCAGCAGTTACTCGGAGTTGGGCACTGAAGCTTTCTTT.

V usage is TRBV5-1 and J usage is TRBJ1-6; D possibly corresponds to TRBD1 (5 bases). The germline V gene encodes CDR1 SGHRS and CDR2 YFSETQ. V gave up 4 bases and J gave up 8 bases, with 16 bases separating them. This CDR3 comprises 15 residues. The CDR3 loop reads CASSPGTGGYSPLHF. As DNA, the CDR3 is TGCGCCAGCAGCCCTGGGACGGGAGGTTATTCACCCCTCCACTTT. The complete variable domain, with remaining parts taken from reference TRBV5-1 and TRBJ1-6, reads KAGVTQTPRYLIKTRGQQVTLSCSPISGHRSVSWYQQTPGQGLQFLFEYFSETQRNKGNFPGRFSGRQFSNSRSEMNVSTLELGDSALYLCASSPGTGGYSPLHFGNGTRLTVT.

This clone came up a few times. DNA of the CDR3: TGTGCCAGCAGTTTCAACTTGAACACTGAAGCTTTCTTT. Protein product: CASSFNLNTEAFF. The rearrangement links TRBV7-7 to TRBJ1-1, with D unclear. Looked up from germline, CDR1 is SSHAT and CDR2 is FNYEAQ (reference sequence). V was clipped by 6 bases and J by 0 bases, with 8 bases between them. This CDR3 is built from 13 residues.

The rearrangement uses TRBV18 and TRBJ1-2; TRBD1 matches at 8 bases. This CDR3 comprises 14 residues. J was trimmed by 8 bases and V by 3 bases; bases with no gene match: 8. CDR1 KGHSH and CDR2 LQKENI come from the germline V gene. The CDR3, as DNA: TGTGCCAGCTCACCTTCCGGGACAGGTGGGGGCTACACCTTC. Amino acid sequence: CASSPSGTGGGYTF.

The chain has TRBV27 and TRBJ2-1; maybe TRBD1 (6 bases). V was shortened by 5 bases and J by 0 bases, with 14 bases between the two germline ends. This CDR3 spans 16 amino acids. Looked up from germline, CDR1 is MNHEY and CDR2 is SMNVEV (reference sequence). The CDR3 DNA reads as TGTGCCAGCAGTAAGTACAGGGCCGGCTCCTACAATGAGCAGTTCTTC. This gives the protein CASSKYRAGSYNEQFF.